This paragraph covers one T cell receptor (beta chain) sequence. Its antigen is not identified. RNA was isolated and reverse transcribed to cDNA, the sequencing template. Some clones are missing from TCRdb's copy, which holds only in-frame ones; the method was immunoSEQ multiplex PCR. This sample yields roughly 180,000 clones, of which roughly 50% are seen a single time; 11% belongs to the top ten. Regarding treatment: oral pan-JAK inhibitor, 5-10 mg twice daily. The study team obtained lesional scalp punch biopsies and peripheral blood from alopecia areata patients. With 0 bases removed from V and 11 bases from J, the gap between germline ends came to 20 bases. The CDR3 runs to 16 residues. Per the germline V gene, CDR1 is LGHNA and CDR2 is YSLEER. This sample is drawn from a study of CD8+ T cells in alopecia areata. General observations from the study: Among the top 100, expanded CD8+ clones were significantly decreased by tofacitinib, as was scalp clonality.

This clonotype was sampled from a human donor with alopecia areata. The rearrangement uses TRBV4-3 and TRBJ1-5, with unresolved D. This material consisted of CD8+ T cells sorted from blood, taken at week 24, from a patient treated with tofacitinib. CDR3 amino acids: CASSQEREVVVRSQHF. CDR3 sequence (DNA): TGCGCCAGCAGCCAAGAAAGGGAGGTGGTGGTGAGGTCCCAGCATTTT.